A single sample is the source of the 31 T cell receptor beta chains below, sequenced in a study of T cell changes during pregnancy in multiple sclerosis. Clones were sequenced by immunoSEQ multiplex PCR, and TCRdb holds only the in-frame ones, with some missing. The sample has tens of thousands of clones, 85% to 95% seen once. Sample: CD4+ T cells from peripheral blood mononuclear cells, taken in the second trimester of pregnancy. The receptors were sampled from a female donor with multiple sclerosis, enrolled in a pregnancy study.

The chain joins TRBV5-4 to TRBJ2-3; 13 nucleotides match TRBD2. This CDR3 contains 16 residues. Germline CDR1 SGHNT, CDR2 YYREEE (reference sequence). The J segment lost 5 bases and the V segment lost 4 bases, leaving 7 bases of the junction unmatched. The CDR3 here is CASSAELAGGQDTQYF. DNA of the CDR3: TGTGCCAGCAGCGCGGAACTAGCGGGAGGGCAAGATACGCAGTATTTT.

V is TRBV10-3 and J is TRBJ2-5; the match to TRBD2 covers 8 bases. J gave up 5 bases and V 3 bases, and 2 bases lay outside the gene matches. The CDR3 sequence is 13 residues long. The germline gives CDR1 ENHRY, CDR2 SYGVKD. DNA of the CDR3: TGTGCCATCAGTGAACGGGAGGGCGAGACCCAGTACTTC. Encoded protein: CAISEREGETQYF.

The rearrangement joins TRBV6-5 to TRBJ1-2; 9 nucleotides match TRBD1. Germline values: CDR1 MNHEY, CDR2 SVGAGI. J gave up 10 bases and V 8 bases, and 11 bases lay outside the gene matches. The CDR3 loop spans 13 amino acids. The DNA of the CDR3 is TGTGCCAGCCTGAGACCGGGACAGGGAACCTACACCTTC. Protein sequence: CASLRPGQGTYTF.

The rearrangement uses TRBV7-8 and TRBJ2-5; tentative D call: TRBD2 (6 bases). CDR3 length: 15 amino acids. Per germline, CDR1 SGHVS and CDR2 FQNEAQ. V lost 11 bases and J lost 5, with 24 bases in between. CDR3 loop: CACRAGRVIGETQYF. CDR3 DNA sequence: TGTGCCTGCCGAGCGGGCAGGGTAATAGGGGAGACCCAGTACTTC.

The V and J genes are TRBV5-1 and TRBJ1-3; TRBD1 matches at 7 bases. CDR1 is SGHRS, CDR2 YFSETQ, per germline. V was pared by 0 bases and J by 10 bases, with 16 bases of the junction left unmatched. The CDR3 consists of 17 residues. CDR3 in amino acids: CASSLEGGRSPKQTIYF. The CDR3 coding sequence is TGCGCCAGCAGCTTGGAAGGGGGCAGGTCTCCCAAACAGACCATATATTTT.

This chain connects TRBV5-6 to TRBJ1-4, with unresolved D. Germline V gene lookup returns CDR1 SGHDT and CDR2 YYEEEE. With 3 bases removed from V and 0 bases from J, the gap between germline ends came to 12 bases. CDR3 size: 16 residues. The CDR3 spells CASSYSVEATNEKLFF. Here the CDR3 DNA reads TGTGCCAGCAGCTATTCGGTTGAGGCAACTAATGAAAAACTGTTTTTT. The whole variable domain, filled in from reference TRBV5-6 and TRBJ1-4, reads DAGVTQSPTHLIKTRGQQVTLRCSPKSGHDTVSWYQQALGQGPQFIFQYYEEEERQRGNFPDRFSGHQFPNYSSELNVNALLLGDSALYLCASSYSVEATNEKLFFGSGTQLSVL.

The rearrangement links TRBV2 to TRBJ2-7, with 9 bases matching TRBD2. Germline trimming cut 3 bases from V and 6 bases from J; bases unmatched to any gene: 6. From germline, CDR1 is SNHLY and CDR2 FYNNEI. The CDR3 contains 14 residues. The CDR3 DNA reads TGTGCCAGCAGTGATAGGCTAGCGGGGCTCGAGCAGTACTTC. Its protein product is CASSDRLAGLEQYF.

This clone was recorded only once. The rearrangement uses TRBV14 and TRBJ1-5; maybe TRBD1 (5 bases). Germline V lookup: CDR1 SGHDN, CDR2 FVKESK. The CDR3 runs 19 residues. Trimming cost V 0 bases and J 4 bases, with 22 bases left between them. This CDR3 reads CASSQDNSKGQGRNQPQHF. CDR3 in DNA: TGTGCCAGCAGCCAAGATAACTCAAAAGGGCAGGGTAGGAATCAGCCCCAGCATTTT.

The V and J genes are TRBV28 and TRBJ1-1, with D possibly matching TRBD1 (6 bases). Deletions cut 3 bases from V and 3 bases from J, with 14 bases between. Germline values: CDR1 MDHEN, CDR2 SYDVKM. The CDR3 has 15 residues. CDR3 bases: TGTGCCAGCAGTTTGGGGGCTACGGTTGACACTGAAGCTTTCTTT. Its translation: CASSLGATVDTEAFF.

A remark on this clone: Mismatch with germline at one junction end may stem from a read error. The V and J genes are TRBV7-8 and TRBJ2-7, with D possibly being TRBD1 (6 bases). The CDR3 runs to 16 residues. The germline gives CDR1 SGHVS, CDR2 FQNEAQ. The DNA for the CDR3 is TGTGCCAGCAGCTTAGGGAGAGGTCAGGGGAATTACGGGCAGTACTTC. Translating it yields CASSLGRGQGNYGQYF.

This chain links TRBV6-5 with TRBJ1-1, with 10 bases matching TRBD1. Germline V lookup: CDR1 MNHEY, CDR2 SVGAGI. Trimming took 7 bases from V and 4 from J; bases not matched to a gene: 3. CDR3 length: 13 residues. In nucleotides, the CDR3 is TGTGCCAGCAAAGGACAGGGGGGCACTGAAGCTTTCTTT. Its protein product is CASKGQGGTEAFF.

A single count supports this clone. The chain employs TRBV7-9 and TRBJ2-6; D may be TRBD2 (5 bases). V was clipped by 0 bases and J by 0 bases, with 12 bases between them. The length of the CDR3 is 18 residues. Germline CDR1 reads SEHNR; CDR2 reads FQNEAQ (reference sequence). CDR3 in amino acids: CASSLARRVLSGANVLTF. The CDR3 bases are TGTGCCAGCAGCTTAGCGAGGCGGGTCCTCTCTGGGGCCAACGTCCTGACTTTC.

The gene calls are TRBV5-4 and TRBJ1-2; a weak D match, TRBD1 (6 bases). Trimming removed 0 bases from V and 3 bases from J, with 6 bases in between. The CDR3 is made up of 13 amino acids. Per the germline V gene, CDR1 is SGHNT and CDR2 is YYREEE (reference sequence). This CDR3 reads CASSLGQDYGYTF. In nucleotides, the CDR3 is TGTGCCAGCAGCTTGGGACAGGACTATGGCTACACCTTC.

This chain connects TRBV27 to TRBJ2-5, with TRBD1 as a possible D gene (6 bases). Germline assignment: CDR1 MNHEY and CDR2 SMNVEV (reference sequence). The CDR3 has 13 amino acids. With 5 bases removed from V and 2 bases from J, the gap between germline ends came to 9 bases. CDR3 region: CASSPGTQETQYF. The DNA of the CDR3 is TGTGCCAGCAGTCCCGGGACACAAGAGACCCAGTACTTC.

The gene calls are TRBV6-5 and TRBJ1-2; 8 positions match TRBD1. The CDR3 extends over 13 amino acids. V dropped 6 bases and J dropped 8; count of bases not matched to a gene: 8. Germline V gives CDR1 MNHEY, CDR2 SVGAGI. The CDR3 bases are TGTGCCAGCAGGATAGGACAGGGTATAGGCTACACCTTC. The encoded protein is CASRIGQGIGYTF.

This sequence joins TRBV10-3 and TRBJ2-7; D not resolved. Germline V gene lookup returns CDR1 ENHRY and CDR2 SYGVKD. V was pared by 5 bases and J by 2 bases, with 13 bases between. This CDR3 region has 14 residues. CDR3 DNA: TGTGCCATCAGTCCTGACTTACCGACCTACGAGCAGTACTTC. This sequence encodes CAISPDLPTYEQYF.

The V gene is TRBV5-1, the J gene TRBJ1-5, with TRBD1 identical over 8 bases. From germline, CDR1 is SGHRS and CDR2 YFSETQ. J gave up 7 bases and V 2 bases, and 5 bases lay outside the gene matches. CDR3 length: 14 residues. CDR3 bases: TGCGCCAGCAGCTTCGGGACAGGAGGGCAGCCCCAGCATTTT. Its translation: CASSFGTGGQPQHF.

Regarding this clone: The same CDR3 also results from other DNA sequences found in this sample. This chain connects TRBV11-2 to TRBJ1-2, with 8 bases matching TRBD1. Trimming at V came to 4 bases and at J to 7 bases, leaving 8 bases not matched to a gene. The CDR3 covers 14 residues. Germline V gene lookup returns CDR1 SGHAT and CDR2 FQNNGV. CDR3 sequence (DNA): TGTGCCAGCAGCTCTCCTCCAGGGGGCTCTGGCTACACCTTC. It encodes CASSSPPGGSGYTF.

This CDR3 is CAGSVLGFGAPTEAFF. Written as DNA, the CDR3 is TGTGCCGGATCCGTGCTCGGTTTTGGGGCGCCCACTGAAGCTTTCTTT. The rearrangement uses TRBV30 and TRBJ1-1, with TRBD1 as a possible D gene (5 bases). This CDR3 comprises 16 residues. Trimming removed 8 bases at V and 4 bases at J, with 26 bases between. Germline CDR1 GTSNPN, CDR2 SVGIG (reference sequence).

CDR3 sequence: CAIGPAGALTGELFF. The DNA of the CDR3 is TGTGCCATCGGGCCAGCGGGGGCCCTCACCGGGGAGCTGTTTTTT. This chain connects TRBV10-3 to TRBJ2-2; 8 nucleotides line up with TRBD2. The CDR3 length is 15 residues. J lost 4 bases, V lost 8 bases, and 9 bases had no gene match. From germline, CDR1 is ENHRY and CDR2 SYGVKD.

This chain connects TRBV7-2 to TRBJ1-5; 11 bases agree with TRBD1. This CDR3 region has 17 residues. V dropped 1 base and J dropped 6; count of bases not matched to a gene: 8. Germline V gene data show CDR1 as SGHTA and CDR2 as FQGNSA. CDR3: CASSLVGTGGAVQPQHF. The CDR3 DNA follows: TGTGCCAGCAGCTTAGTAGGGACAGGGGGAGCAGTTCAGCCCCAGCATTTT.

The chain has TRBV27 and TRBJ1-5; no clear D gene. The V gene lost 2 bases and the J gene lost 2 bases, with 10 bases spanning the gap. This CDR3 is 15 amino acids long. The V gene's germline CDR1 is MNHEY and CDR2 SMNVEV (reference sequence). The CDR3 region has the DNA TGTGCCAGCAGTTTAGAGCGGGGTGGCAATCAGCCCCAGCATTTT. It yields the protein CASSLERGGNQPQHF.

The chain is built from TRBV2 and TRBJ2-7; D possibly corresponds to TRBD1 (6 bases). V was cut by 8 bases and J by 0 bases, with 14 bases left in between. CDR3 length: 14 residues. Germline values: CDR1 SNHLY, CDR2 FYNNEI. The CDR3, as DNA: TGTGCCAGCCGGGTGCAGGGGCTCTCCTACGAGCAGTACTTC. Its protein is CASRVQGLSYEQYF.

The chain couples TRBV6-5 to TRBJ1-6; a weak D match, TRBD1 (6 bases). The germline V gene has CDR1 MNHEY and CDR2 SVGAGI. The CDR3 extends over 13 amino acids. V lost 10 bases and J lost 6, with 13 bases in between. CDR3: CAIRTDPNSPLHF. The CDR3 DNA follows: TGTGCCATCAGGACAGATCCTAATTCACCCCTCCACTTT.

J is TRBJ2-2 and V is TRBV9, with TRBD1 as a possible D gene (5 bases). The V gene's germline CDR1 is SGDLS and CDR2 YYNGEE. V gave up 2 bases and J gave up 1 base, with 6 bases separating them. CDR3 length equals 14 residues. The CDR3 reads CASSVTGNTGELFF. The CDR3 DNA sequence: TGTGCCAGCAGCGTCACAGGGAACACCGGGGAGCTGTTTTTT.

The chain carries TRBV6-1 and TRBJ1-6; no reliable D call. V gave up 6 bases and J gave up 10 bases, with 19 bases separating them. CDR1 is MNHNS and CDR2 is SASEGT in the germline V gene. The length of the CDR3 is 15 residues. DNA for the CDR3: TGTGCCAGCAGGCCGGTAGGCCAGGTCGGCTCACCCCTCCACTTT. This encodes CASRPVGQVGSPLHF.

V gene TRBV6-1 combines with J gene TRBJ2-1; a possible D gene is TRBD2 (5 bases). From germline, CDR1 is MNHNS and CDR2 SASEGT. This CDR3 comprises 15 residues. Trimming pared 1 base from V and 0 bases from J, leaving 7 bases between. This chain's CDR3 is CASSEERSSYNEQFF. The CDR3 nucleotides read TGTGCCAGCAGTGAAGAGCGGAGCTCCTACAATGAGCAGTTCTTC.

Worth noting for this clone: The junction departs from germline at one end; a sequencing error may be responsible. The rearrangement links TRBV7-2 to TRBJ2-7, with TRBD1 matching over 8 bases. The CDR3 extends over 18 amino acids. CDR1 and CDR2 from the germline V gene are SGHTA and FQGNSA. DNA for the CDR3: TGTGCCAGCAGCCCAACCGGGACAGGTTCGCGAACCATCTACGCGCAGTACTTC. Protein: CASSPTGTGSRTIYAQYF.

V usage is TRBV10-2 and J usage is TRBJ2-5, with D hard to call. Germline V CDR1 and CDR2: WSHSY, SAAADI. V was trimmed by 7 bases and J by 1 base, leaving 10 bases between them. The length of the CDR3 is 13 residues. The CDR3, as DNA: TGCGCCAGCAATCCCCCCGGCCAAGAGACCCAGTACTTC. It specifies CASNPPGQETQYF.

This clone was seen repeatedly, ten times or more. The CDR3 coding sequence is TGTGCCAGCAGCCAAGGGGAGGGGGTATATGGCTACACCTTC. Encoded protein: CASSQGEGVYGYTF. The chain links TRBV4-2 to TRBJ1-2, with D possibly TRBD1 on 6 matching bases. CDR1 is LGHNA, CDR2 YNFKEQ, per germline. The CDR3 is 14 amino acids. With 1 base removed from V and 5 bases from J, the gap between germline ends came to 11 bases.

The J gene is TRBJ2-3, the V gene TRBV11-3; 7 positions match TRBD2. V was pared by 2 bases and J by 2 bases, with 7 bases of the junction left unmatched. The germline CDR1 and CDR2 sequences are SGHNT and YENEEA. This CDR3 region has 16 residues. The CDR3 spells CASSLMAGVPTDTQYF. The CDR3 region has the DNA TGTGCCAGCAGCTTAATGGCGGGGGTCCCCACAGATACGCAGTATTTT.